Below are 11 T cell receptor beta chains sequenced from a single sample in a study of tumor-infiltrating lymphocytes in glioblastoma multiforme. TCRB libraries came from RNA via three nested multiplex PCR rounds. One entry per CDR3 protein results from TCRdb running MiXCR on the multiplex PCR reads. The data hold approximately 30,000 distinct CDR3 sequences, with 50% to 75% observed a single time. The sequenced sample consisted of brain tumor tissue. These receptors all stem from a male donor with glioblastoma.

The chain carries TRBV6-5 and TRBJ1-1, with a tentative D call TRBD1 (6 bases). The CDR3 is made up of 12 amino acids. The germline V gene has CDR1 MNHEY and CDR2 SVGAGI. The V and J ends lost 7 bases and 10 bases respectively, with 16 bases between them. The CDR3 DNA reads TGTGCCAGCAAAGCGCGGGGGGCGATAGCTTTCTTT. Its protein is CASKARGAIAFF.

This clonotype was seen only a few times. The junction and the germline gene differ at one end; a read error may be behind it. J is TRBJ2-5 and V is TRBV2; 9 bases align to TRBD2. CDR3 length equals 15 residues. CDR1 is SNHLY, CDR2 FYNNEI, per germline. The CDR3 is CASSEPSGAQETQYF. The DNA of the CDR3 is TGTGCCAGCAGTGAACCTAGCGGGGCGCAAGAGACCCAGTACTTT.

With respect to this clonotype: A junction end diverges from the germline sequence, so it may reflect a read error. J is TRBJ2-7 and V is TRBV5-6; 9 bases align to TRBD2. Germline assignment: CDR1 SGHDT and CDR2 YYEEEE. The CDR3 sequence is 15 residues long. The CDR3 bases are TGTGCCCGCAGCGGCCTAGTGACTAGCGGCTACGAGCAGTACTTC. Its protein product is CARSGLVTSGYEQYF.

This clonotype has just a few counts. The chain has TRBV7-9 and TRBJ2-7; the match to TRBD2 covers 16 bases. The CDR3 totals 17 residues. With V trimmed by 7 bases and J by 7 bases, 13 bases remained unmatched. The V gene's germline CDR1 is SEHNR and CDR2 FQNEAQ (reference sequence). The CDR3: CASTGTSGRAPSGEQYF. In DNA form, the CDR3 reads TGTGCCAGCACAGGGACTAGCGGGAGGGCCCCCTCGGGAGAGCAGTACTTC.

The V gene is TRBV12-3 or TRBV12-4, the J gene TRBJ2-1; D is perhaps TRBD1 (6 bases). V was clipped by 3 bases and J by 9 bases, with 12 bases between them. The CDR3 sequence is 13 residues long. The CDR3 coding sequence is TGTGCCAGCAGTTTCGGACAGTTCAGTGAGCAGTTCTTC. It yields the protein CASSFGQFSEQFF.

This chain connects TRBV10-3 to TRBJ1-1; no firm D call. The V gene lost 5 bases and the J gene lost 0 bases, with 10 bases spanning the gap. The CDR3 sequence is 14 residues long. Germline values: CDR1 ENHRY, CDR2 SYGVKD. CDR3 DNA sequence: TGTGCCATCAGTATGCTCGGTCTGAACACTGAAGCTTTCTTT. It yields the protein CAISMLGLNTEAFF.

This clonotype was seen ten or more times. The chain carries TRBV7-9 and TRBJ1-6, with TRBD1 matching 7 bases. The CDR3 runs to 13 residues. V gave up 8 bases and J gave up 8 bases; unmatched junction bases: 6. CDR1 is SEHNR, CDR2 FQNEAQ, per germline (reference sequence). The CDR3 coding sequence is TGTGCCAGCGCGACAGGGTTTGATTCACCCCTCCACTTT. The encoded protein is CASATGFDSPLHF.

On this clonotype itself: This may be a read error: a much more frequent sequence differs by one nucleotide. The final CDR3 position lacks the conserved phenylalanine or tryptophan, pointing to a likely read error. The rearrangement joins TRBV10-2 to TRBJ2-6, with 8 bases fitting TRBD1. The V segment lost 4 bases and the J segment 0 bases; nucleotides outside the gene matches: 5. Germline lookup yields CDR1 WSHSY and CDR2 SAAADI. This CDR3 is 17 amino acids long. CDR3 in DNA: TGCGCCAGCAGTGCGACAGGGGTTCCCTCTGGGGCCAACGTCCTGACTTAC. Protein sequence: CASSATGVPSGANVLTY.

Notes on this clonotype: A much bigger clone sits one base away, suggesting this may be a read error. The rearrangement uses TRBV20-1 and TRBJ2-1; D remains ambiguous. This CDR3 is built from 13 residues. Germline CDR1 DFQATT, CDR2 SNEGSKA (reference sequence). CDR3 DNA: TGCAGAGCTAGATCTCGTTCCTACAATGAGCAGTTCTTC. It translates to CRARSRSYNEQFF.

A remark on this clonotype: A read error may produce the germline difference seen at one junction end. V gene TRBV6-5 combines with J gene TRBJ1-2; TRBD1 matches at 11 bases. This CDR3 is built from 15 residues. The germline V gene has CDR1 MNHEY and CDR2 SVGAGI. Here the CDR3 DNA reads TGTGCCAGCAATTATTCCGGGACAGGGGGAAATGGCTACACATTC. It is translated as CASNYSGTGGNGYTF.

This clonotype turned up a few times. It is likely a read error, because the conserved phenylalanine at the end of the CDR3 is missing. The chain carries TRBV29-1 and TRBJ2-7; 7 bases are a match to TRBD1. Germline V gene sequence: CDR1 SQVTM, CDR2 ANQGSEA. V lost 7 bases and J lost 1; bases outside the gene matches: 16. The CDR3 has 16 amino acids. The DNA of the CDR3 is TGCAGCGCTCTACGTTACGGGACAGAAGGTTCCTACGAGCAGTACTCC. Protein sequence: CSALRYGTEGSYEQYS.